Each of the 5 T cell receptor beta chains below was sequenced from the same sample in a study of blood T cell repertoires in COVID-19. The repertoire was sequenced with immunoSEQ multiplex PCR; TCRdb's copy has only in-frame clones and lacks some. The sample lists about 260,000 clones; about 80% were seen once. Material: peripheral blood. These receptors were taken from a woman aged 80 or over with acute or convalescent COVID-19.

J is TRBJ1-3 and V is TRBV6-6; no clear D. Germline CDR1 reads MNHNY; CDR2 reads SVGAGI (reference sequence). The CDR3 runs 14 residues. V lost 4 bases to trimming and J lost 0 bases, with 7 bases between them. CDR3 protein: CASSSPVSGNTIYF. The CDR3 DNA reads as TGTGCCAGCAGTTCCCCGGTCTCTGGAAACACCATATATTTT.

The J gene is TRBJ1-4, the V gene TRBV6-2 or TRBV6-3; D gene ambiguous. The V end was cut by 0 bases, the J end by 1 base, with 6 bases between. This CDR3 is built from 15 residues. Germline-derived CDR1 and CDR2 are MNHEY and SVGEGT. CDR3: CASSYSSGTNEKLFF. The CDR3 nucleotides read TGTGCCAGCAGTTACTCGTCGGGAACTAATGAAAAACTGTTTTTT.

V usage is TRBV9 and J usage is TRBJ2-5; D is possibly TRBD1 (6 bases). The CDR3 runs to 13 residues. Germline CDR1 and CDR2: SGDLS and YYNGEE. V was trimmed by 0 bases and J by 4 bases, leaving 7 bases between them. The CDR3 loop reads CASSVVGGETQYF. The CDR3 DNA reads as TGTGCCAGCAGCGTAGTAGGGGGAGAGACCCAGTACTTC.

The rearrangement joins TRBV4-2 to TRBJ2-3; 7 nucleotides align to TRBD1. Germline V lookup: CDR1 LGHNA, CDR2 YNFKEQ. The CDR3 spans 15 residues. Losses at the gene ends were 1 base for V and 2 bases for J; bases not matched to a gene: 3. CDR3 nucleotides: TGTGCCAGCAGCCAAGGTGGACAGGTCACAGATACGCAGTATTTT. This codes for CASSQGGQVTDTQYF.

The genes are TRBV5-1 and TRBJ2-7; 13 bases match TRBD2. The length of the CDR3 is 18 residues. V was clipped by 4 bases and J by 4 bases; unmatched bases: 14. Germline V lookup: CDR1 SGHRS, CDR2 YFSETQ. The chain's CDR3 is CASSRLAGGSYSRYEQYF. Here the CDR3 DNA reads TGCGCCAGCAGCAGACTAGCGGGAGGTTCTTATTCTCGTTACGAGCAGTACTTC.